This TCR beta chain comes out of a study of identifying expanded T cells in peripheral blood. Study results and caveats: Variance in clone template counts between roughly two-week samples significantly increased with total template count across all healthy donors. Differentially abundant clones: 0.95 to 1.5 between replicates, 15 to 17 at two to three weeks, 18 to 20 at four.

Assay used: immunoSEQ multiplex PCR; TCRdb lists only in-frame clones, some missing. The table includes about 130,000 clones, 75% to 90% detected once. CDR3 length equals 18 residues. Trimming took off 2 bases at V and 0 bases at J, with 16 bases between the two ends. CDR1 and CDR2 (germline): KGHSH, LQKENI. A remark on this clone: Its antigen is unidentified.

Collection occurred without any documented infections or immune events in donors. The chain uses TRBV18 and TRBJ2-2, with D possibly being TRBD1 (5 bases). The sequence derives from a person between 18 and 70 years old in good health. Sequences were obtained from blood. The CDR3 region is CASSPRQSHLSNTGELFF. CDR3 DNA: TGTGCCAGCTCACCAAGACAGAGCCACCTCTCGAACACCGGGGAGCTGTTTTTT. The variable domain in full, completed from reference TRBV18 and TRBJ2-2, reads NAGVMQNPRHLVRRRGQEARLRCSPMKGHSHVYWYRQLPEEGLKFMVYLQKENIIDESGMPKERFSAEFPKEGPSILRIQQVVRGDSAAYFCASSPRQSHLSNTGELFFGEGSRLTVL.